This TCR beta chain was documented in a study of cytomegalovirus exposure and HLA in healthy donors. Study background: Previous work identified 117 million unique TCR beta sequences from 150 million to 200 million T cells. Out of 398 genotyped donors, about 80% belonged to the Caucasian-associated ancestry cluster. Whole-study results and caveats: A later analysis reportedly found fewer N-insertions in an Asian-associated ancestry cluster than the roughly 680-donor mean.

In its sample, this clone was seen once. The antigen is undetermined. 13 Jbeta primers and 60 Vbeta primers were used for the PCR. Profiling relied on immunoSEQ multiplex PCR, and the TCRdb table lists in-frame clones only, not all of them. The table lists 95,000 to 150,000 clones, 15% of them singletons, with about 2% in the top ten. It was healthy bone marrow donors who served as donors. CDR1 is MNHEY, CDR2 SVGAGI, per germline. The CDR3 loop spans 15 amino acids. Trimming left V 4 bases short and J 0 bases short, with 9 bases between. V gene TRBV6-5 combines with J gene TRBJ1-4; D unclear. The specimen was PBMCs. This sequence originates from a woman in her late teens or twenties in good health and CMV-seronegative. The CDR3 nucleotides read TGTGCCAGCAGTTCCGCCGGGACAACTAATGAAAAACTGTTTTTT. Its protein product is CASSSAGTTNEKLFF.